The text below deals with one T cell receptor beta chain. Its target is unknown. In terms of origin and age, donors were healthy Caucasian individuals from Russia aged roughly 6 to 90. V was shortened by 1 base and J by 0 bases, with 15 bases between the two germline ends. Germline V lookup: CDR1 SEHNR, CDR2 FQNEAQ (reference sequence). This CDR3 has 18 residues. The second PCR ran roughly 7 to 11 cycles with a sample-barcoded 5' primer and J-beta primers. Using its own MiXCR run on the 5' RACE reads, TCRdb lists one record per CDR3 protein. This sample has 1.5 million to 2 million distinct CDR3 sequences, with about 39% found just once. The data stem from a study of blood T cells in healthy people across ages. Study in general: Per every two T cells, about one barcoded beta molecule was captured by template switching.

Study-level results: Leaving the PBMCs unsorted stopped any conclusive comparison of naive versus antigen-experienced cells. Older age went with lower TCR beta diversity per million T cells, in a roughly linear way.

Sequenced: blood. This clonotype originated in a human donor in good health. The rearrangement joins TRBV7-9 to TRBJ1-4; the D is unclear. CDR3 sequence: CASSLDPQILATNEKLFF. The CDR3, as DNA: TGTGCCAGCAGCTTAGATCCTCAAATCCTTGCAACTAATGAAAAACTGTTTTTT. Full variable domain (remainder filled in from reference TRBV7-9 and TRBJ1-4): DTGVSQNPRHKITKRGQNVTFRCDPISEHNRLYWYRQTLGQGPEFLTYFQNEAQLEKSRLLSDRFSAERPKGSFSTLEIQRTEQGDSAMYLCASSLDPQILATNEKLFFGSGTQLSVL.